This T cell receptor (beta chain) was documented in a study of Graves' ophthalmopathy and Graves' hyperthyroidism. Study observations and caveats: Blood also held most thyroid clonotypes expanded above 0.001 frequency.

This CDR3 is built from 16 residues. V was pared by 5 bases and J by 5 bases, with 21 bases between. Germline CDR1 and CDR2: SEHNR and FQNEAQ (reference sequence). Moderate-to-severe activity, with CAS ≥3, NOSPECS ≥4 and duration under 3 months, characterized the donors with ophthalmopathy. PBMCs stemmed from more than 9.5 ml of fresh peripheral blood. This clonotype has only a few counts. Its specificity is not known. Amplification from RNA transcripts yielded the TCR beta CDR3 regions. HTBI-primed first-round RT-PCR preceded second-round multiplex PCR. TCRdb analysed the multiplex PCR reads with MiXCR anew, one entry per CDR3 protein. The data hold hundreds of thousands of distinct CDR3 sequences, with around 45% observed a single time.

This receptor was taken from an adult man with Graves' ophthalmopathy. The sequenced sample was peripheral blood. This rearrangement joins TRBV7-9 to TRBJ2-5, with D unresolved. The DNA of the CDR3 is TGTGCCAGCAGCGCCCGGTTGGCACATGCCCAGGAGACCCAGTACTTC. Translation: CASSARLAHAQETQYF.